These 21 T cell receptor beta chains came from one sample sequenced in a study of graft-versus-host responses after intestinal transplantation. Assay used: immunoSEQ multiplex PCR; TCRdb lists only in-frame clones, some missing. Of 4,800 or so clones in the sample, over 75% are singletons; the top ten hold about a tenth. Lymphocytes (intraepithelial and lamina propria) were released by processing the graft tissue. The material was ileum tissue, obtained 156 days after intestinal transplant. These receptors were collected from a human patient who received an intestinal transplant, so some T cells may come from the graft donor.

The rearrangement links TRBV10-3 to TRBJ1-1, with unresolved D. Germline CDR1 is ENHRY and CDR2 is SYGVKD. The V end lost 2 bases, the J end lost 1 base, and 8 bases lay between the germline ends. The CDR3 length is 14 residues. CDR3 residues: CAISENRQNTEAFF. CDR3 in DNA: TGTGCCATCAGTGAGAATAGACAGAACACTGAAGCTTTCTTT.

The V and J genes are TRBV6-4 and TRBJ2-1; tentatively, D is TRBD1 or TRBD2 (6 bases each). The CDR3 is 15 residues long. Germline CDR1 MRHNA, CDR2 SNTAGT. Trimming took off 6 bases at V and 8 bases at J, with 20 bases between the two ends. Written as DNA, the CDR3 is TGTGCCAGCAGCCCTTTTGGGGGACGGGGGCATGAGCAGTTCTTC. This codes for CASSPFGGRGHEQFF.

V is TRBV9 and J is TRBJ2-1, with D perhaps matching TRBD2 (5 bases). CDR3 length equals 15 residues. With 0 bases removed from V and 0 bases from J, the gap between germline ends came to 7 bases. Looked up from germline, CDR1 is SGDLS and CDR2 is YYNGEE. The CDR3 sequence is CASSVDGNSYNEQFF. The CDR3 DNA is TGTGCCAGCAGCGTAGACGGGAACTCCTACAATGAGCAGTTCTTC.

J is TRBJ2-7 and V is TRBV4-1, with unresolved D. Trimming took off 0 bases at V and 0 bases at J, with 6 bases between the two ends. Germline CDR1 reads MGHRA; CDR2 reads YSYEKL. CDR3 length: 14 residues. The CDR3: CASSQEPYSYEQYF. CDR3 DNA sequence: TGCGCCAGCAGCCAAGAGCCCTACTCCTACGAGCAGTACTTC.

CDR3 loop: CSVGGAGGNQPQHF. CDR3 DNA sequence: TGCAGCGTTGGAGGGGCAGGGGGCAATCAGCCCCAGCATTTT. The rearrangement joins TRBV29-1 to TRBJ1-5, with a weak D call TRBD1 (6 bases). Germline CDR1 SQVTM, CDR2 ANQGSEA. The CDR3 totals 14 residues. Trimming took 4 bases from V and 2 from J, leaving 12 bases between them.

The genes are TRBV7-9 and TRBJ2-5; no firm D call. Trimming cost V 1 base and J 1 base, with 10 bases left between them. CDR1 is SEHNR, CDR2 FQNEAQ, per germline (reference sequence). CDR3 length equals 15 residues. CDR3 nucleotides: TGTGCCAGCAGCTTAGGGACGCCAAGCCAAGAGACCCAGTACTTC. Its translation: CASSLGTPSQETQYF.

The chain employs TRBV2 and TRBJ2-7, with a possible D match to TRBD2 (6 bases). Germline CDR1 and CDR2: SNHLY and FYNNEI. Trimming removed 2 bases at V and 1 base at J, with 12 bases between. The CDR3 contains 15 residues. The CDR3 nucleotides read TGTGCCAGCAGTGAATTCCGGGACTTGTCCTACGAGCAGTACTTC. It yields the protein CASSEFRDLSYEQYF.

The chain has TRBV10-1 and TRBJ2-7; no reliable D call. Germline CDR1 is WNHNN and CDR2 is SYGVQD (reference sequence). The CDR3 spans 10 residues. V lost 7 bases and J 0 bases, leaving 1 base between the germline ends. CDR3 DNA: TGCGCCAGCAACTCCTACGAGCAGTACTTC. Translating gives CASNSYEQYF.

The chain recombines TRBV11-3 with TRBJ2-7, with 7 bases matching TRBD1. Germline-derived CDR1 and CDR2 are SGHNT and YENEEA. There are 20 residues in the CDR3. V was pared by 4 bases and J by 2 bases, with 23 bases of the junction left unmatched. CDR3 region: CASSCRDRGFRFRPTYEQYF. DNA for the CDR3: TGTGCCAGCAGCTGCCGGGACAGAGGATTCCGCTTTCGCCCTACCTACGAGCAGTACTTC.

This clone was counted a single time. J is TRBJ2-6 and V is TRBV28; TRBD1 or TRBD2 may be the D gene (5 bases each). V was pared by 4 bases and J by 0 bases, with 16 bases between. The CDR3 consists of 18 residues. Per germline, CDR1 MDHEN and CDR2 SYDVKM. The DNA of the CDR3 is TGTGCCAGCAGTTCGGCAGGTCAGGGACGCTCTGGGGCCAACGTCCTGACTTTC. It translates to CASSSAGQGRSGANVLTF.

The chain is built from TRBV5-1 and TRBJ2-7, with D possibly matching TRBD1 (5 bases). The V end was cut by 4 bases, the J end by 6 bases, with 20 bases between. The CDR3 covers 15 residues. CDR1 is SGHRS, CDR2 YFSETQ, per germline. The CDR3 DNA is TGCGCCAGCAGCCCCGATCGCAGGGATTTAGGCGAGCAGTACTTC. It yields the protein CASSPDRRDLGEQYF. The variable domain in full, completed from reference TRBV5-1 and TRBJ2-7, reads KAGVTQTPRYLIKTRGQQVTLSCSPISGHRSVSWYQQTPGQGLQFLFEYFSETQRNKGNFPGRFSGRQFSNSRSEMNVSTLELGDSALYLCASSPDRRDLGEQYFGPGTRLTVT.

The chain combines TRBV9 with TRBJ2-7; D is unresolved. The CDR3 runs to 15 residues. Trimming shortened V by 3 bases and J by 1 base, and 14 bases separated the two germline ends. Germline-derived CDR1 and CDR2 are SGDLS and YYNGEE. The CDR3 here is CASSGPGDGSYEQYF. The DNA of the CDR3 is TGTGCCAGCAGCGGACCAGGCGACGGATCCTACGAGCAGTACTTC.

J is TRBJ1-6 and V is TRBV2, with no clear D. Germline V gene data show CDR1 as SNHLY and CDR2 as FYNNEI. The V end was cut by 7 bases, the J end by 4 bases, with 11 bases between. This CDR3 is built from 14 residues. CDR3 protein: CASNTGLYNSPLHF. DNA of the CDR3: TGTGCCAGCAATACCGGACTTTATAATTCACCCCTCCACTTT.

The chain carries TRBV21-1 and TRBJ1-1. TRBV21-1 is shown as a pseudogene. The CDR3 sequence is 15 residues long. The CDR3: CASSKWGGMNTEAFF. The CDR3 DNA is TGTGCCAGCAGCAAATGGGGGGGAATGAACACTGAAGCTTTCTTT.

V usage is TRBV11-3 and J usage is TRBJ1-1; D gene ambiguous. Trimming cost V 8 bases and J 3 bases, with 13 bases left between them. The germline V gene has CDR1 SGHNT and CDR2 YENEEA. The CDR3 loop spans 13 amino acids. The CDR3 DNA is TGTGCCAGCTCTCCTCGGTGGGACACTGAAGCTTTCTTT. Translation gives CASSPRWDTEAFF.

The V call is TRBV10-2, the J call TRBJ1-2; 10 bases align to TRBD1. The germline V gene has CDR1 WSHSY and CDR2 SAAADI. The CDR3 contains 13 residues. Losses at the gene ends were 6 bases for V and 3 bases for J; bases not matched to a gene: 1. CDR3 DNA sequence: TGCGCCAGCAGCGGACAGGGGGACTATGGCTACACCTTC. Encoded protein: CASSGQGDYGYTF.

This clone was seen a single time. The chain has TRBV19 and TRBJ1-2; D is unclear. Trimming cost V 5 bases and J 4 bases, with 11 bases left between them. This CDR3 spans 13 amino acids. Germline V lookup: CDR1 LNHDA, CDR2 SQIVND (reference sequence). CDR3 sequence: CASSEGRFYGYTF. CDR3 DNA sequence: TGTGCCAGTAGTGAAGGGAGGTTCTATGGCTACACCTTC.

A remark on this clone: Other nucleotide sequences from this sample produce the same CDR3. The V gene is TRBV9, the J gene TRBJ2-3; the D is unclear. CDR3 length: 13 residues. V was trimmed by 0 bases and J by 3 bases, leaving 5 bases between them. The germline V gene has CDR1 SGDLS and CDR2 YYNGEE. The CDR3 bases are TGTGCCAGCAGCGTAGCAGTGACAGATACGCAGTATTTT. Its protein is CASSVAVTDTQYF.

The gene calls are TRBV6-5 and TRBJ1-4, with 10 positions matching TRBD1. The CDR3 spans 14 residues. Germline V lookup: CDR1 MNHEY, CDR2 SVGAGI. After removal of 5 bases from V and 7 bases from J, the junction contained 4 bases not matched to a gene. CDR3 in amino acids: CASSEGTGAEKLFF. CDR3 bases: TGTGCCAGCAGTGAAGGGACAGGGGCTGAAAAACTGTTTTTT.

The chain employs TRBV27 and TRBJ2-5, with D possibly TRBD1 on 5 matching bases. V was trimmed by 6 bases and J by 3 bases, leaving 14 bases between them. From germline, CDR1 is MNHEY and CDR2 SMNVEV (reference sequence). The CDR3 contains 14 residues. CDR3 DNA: TGTGCCAGCAGCCGAGCCAGGGTAGAAGAGACCCAGTACTTC. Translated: CASSRARVEETQYF.

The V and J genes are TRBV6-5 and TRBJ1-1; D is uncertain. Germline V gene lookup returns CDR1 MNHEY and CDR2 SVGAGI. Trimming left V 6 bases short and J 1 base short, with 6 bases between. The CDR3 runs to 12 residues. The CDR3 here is CASSSGNTEAFF. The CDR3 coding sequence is TGTGCCAGCAGCTCGGGGAACACTGAAGCTTTCTTT.